Listed below are T cell receptor beta chains from one sample, sequenced in a study of CD8 T cells in Susac syndrome. TCRdb called the immunoSEQ multiplex PCR reads again in MiXCR, with one record for every CDR3 protein. The data show about 200,000 distinct CDR3 sequences, with approximately 90% seen just once and roughly 0.13% held by the top ten. Specimen: CD8+ T cells from PBMCs. All receptors come from a human donor with multiple sclerosis. The CDR3 runs from the conserved cysteine through the conserved F or W. The D gene is left open where the match is weak.

v_gene: TRBV29-1
d_gene: -
j_gene: TRBJ1-1
len: 13
CDR3nt: TGCAGCGTTGGCGGGGGAAGCCTCCCTGAAGCTTTCTTT
CDR3aa: CSVGGGSLPEAFF

v_gene: TRBV6-2/TRBV6-3
d_gene: -
j_gene: TRBJ2-7
len: 13
CDR3nt: TGTGCCAGCAGTGATCGACGATACTACGAGCAGTACTTC
CDR3aa: CASSDRRYYEQYF

v_gene: TRBV19
d_gene: -
j_gene: TRBJ2-3
len: 10
CDR3nt: TGTGCCACTTCGGGGGATACGCAGTATTTT
CDR3aa: CATSGDTQYF

v_gene: TRBV29-1
d_gene: -
j_gene: TRBJ1-1
len: 14
CDR3nt: TGCAGCGTTACCACAGTTCATATGAACACTGAAGCTTTCTTT
CDR3aa: CSVTTVHMNTEAFF

v_gene: TRBV30
d_gene: -
j_gene: TRBJ1-2
len: 13
CDR3nt: TGTGCCTGGAGTGTAGGGGCGATCGGTGGCTACACCTTC
CDR3aa: CAWSVGAIGGYTF

v_gene: TRBV15
d_gene: -
j_gene: TRBJ2-7
len: 15
CDR3nt: TGTGCCACCAGCGGGGACCTTTCGGGGACCTACGAGCAGTACTTC
CDR3aa: CATSGDLSGTYEQYF

v_gene: TRBV7-9
d_gene: -
j_gene: TRBJ1-1
len: 14
CDR3nt: TGTGCCAGCAGCCCGGGAAGTAGGGACACTGAAGCTTTCTTT
CDR3aa: CASSPGSRDTEAFF

v_gene: TRBV7-9
d_gene: -
j_gene: TRBJ2-5
len: 15
CDR3nt: TGTGCCAGCAGCCCCTCGAGGCTGGAGGGGGAGACCCAGTACTTC
CDR3aa: CASSPSRLEGETQYF

v_gene: TRBV3-1
d_gene: TRBD2
j_gene: TRBJ2-5
len: 16
CDR3nt: TGTGCCAGCAGCCAACCCGGGACTAGCGGGAGTGGGACCCAGTACTTC
CDR3aa: CASSQPGTSGSGTQYF

v_gene: TRBV27
d_gene: -
j_gene: TRBJ1-1
len: 14
CDR3nt: TGTGCCAGCAGACTTTTCACAGGGTCCACTGAAGCTTTCTTT
CDR3aa: CASRLFTGSTEAFF

v_gene: TRBV30
d_gene: TRBD1
j_gene: TRBJ1-5
len: 15
CDR3nt: TGTGCCTGGAGTAGAGGGACAGGGGGCAATCAGCCCCAGCATTTT
CDR3aa: CAWSRGTGGNQPQHF

v_gene: TRBV30
d_gene: -
j_gene: TRBJ2-1
len: 16
CDR3nt: TGTGCCTGGAGTGACCCCTCTAGCGTGAGCTACAATGAGCAGTTCTTC
CDR3aa: CAWSDPSSVSYNEQFF

v_gene: TRBV20-1
d_gene: -
j_gene: TRBJ2-5
len: 13
CDR3nt: TGCAGTGCTGGGGACCGGGACACTGGGACCCAGTACTTC
CDR3aa: CSAGDRDTGTQYF

v_gene: TRBV20-1
d_gene: -
j_gene: TRBJ2-2
len: 17
CDR3nt: TGCAGTGCTAGAGATCGGGGCCGTGGGTCGAACACCGGGGAGCTGTTTTTT
CDR3aa: CSARDRGRGSNTGELFF

v_gene: TRBV4-1
d_gene: TRBD1
j_gene: TRBJ2-4
len: 13
CDR3nt: TGCGCCAGCAGCACAGGGGGCAGAAACATTCAGTACTTC
CDR3aa: CASSTGGRNIQYF

v_gene: TRBV29-1
d_gene: -
j_gene: TRBJ1-2
len: 14
CDR3nt: TGCAGCGTTGAAGCCAGGGCCGAAATCTATGGCTACACCTTC
CDR3aa: CSVEARAEIYGYTF

v_gene: TRBV27
d_gene: TRBD1
j_gene: TRBJ1-2
len: 14
CDR3nt: TGTGCCAGCAGACAGACAGGGGGTAACTATGGCTACACCTTC
CDR3aa: CASRQTGGNYGYTF

v_gene: TRBV2
d_gene: TRBD1
j_gene: TRBJ2-5
len: 14
CDR3nt: TGTGCCAGCGCAGGGACAGGGTACCAAGAGACCCAGTACTTC
CDR3aa: CASAGTGYQETQYF